A selection of T cell receptor beta chains follows, all from one sample in a study of post-analysis software for immune sequencing data. TCRdb redid the calling of the PCR reads with MiXCR, one entry per CDR3 protein. The table lists around 440,000 distinct CDR3 sequences, approximately 46% of them singletons. The sample taken for sequencing was blood. These receptors came from a girl aged 5-17 years with multiple sclerosis. The CDR3 runs from the conserved cysteine through the conserved F or W. D genes are given only for firm matches. The listing skips clone size in some rows; elsewhere it reads once, few, many or a size class.

>TRBJ2-1|TRBV29-1|.|.
CSVVLGYYNEQFF
TGCAGCGTTGTCTTAGGGTACTACAATGAGCAGTTCTTC
>TRBJ2-3|TRBV4-1|few|TRBD1
CASSQLTGSSDTQYF
TGCGCCAGCAGCCAGCTGACAGGGTCCTCAGATACGCAGTATTTT
>TRBJ2-7|TRBV3-1|.|.
CASSLGEISEQYF
TGTGCCAGCAGCCTGGGGGAAATTAGCGAGCAGTACTTC
>TRBJ2-7|TRBV7-2|.|TRBD2
CASRLSSGVYNEQYF
TGTGCCAGCAGATTATCTAGCGGGGTATACAATGAGCAGTACTTC
>TRBJ1-1|TRBV7-2|few|.
CARMAGRYEAFF
TGTGCCAGAATGGCGGGACGGTATGAAGCTTTCTTT
>TRBJ2-6|TRBV5-1|few|.
CASSLEAGSPSGANVLTF
TGCGCCAGCAGCTTGGAGGCAGGGTCCCCTTCTGGGGCCAACGTCCTGACTTTC
>TRBJ2-7|TRBV7-2|few|.
CASSFGRTNYEQYF
TGTGCCAGCAGCTTTGGACGGACTAACTACGAGCAGTACTTC
>TRBJ2-7|TRBV28|.|.
CSSSFGPDEQYF
TGTTCCAGCAGTTTCGGTCCAGACGAGCAGTACTTC
>TRBJ2-3|TRBV4-1|.|.
CASSRSEREGNTDTQYF
TGCGCCAGCAGCCGTAGCGAGAGAGAGGGGAACACAGATACGCAGTATTTT
>TRBJ1-1|TRBV7-2|.|TRBD1
CASSLVSGTGGTEAFF
TGTGCCAGCAGCTTAGTATCCGGGACAGGGGGCACTGAAGCTTTCTTT
>TRBJ1-2|TRBV29-1|few|.
CSVEVGGTYGYTF
TGCAGCGTTGAAGTGGGGGGGACCTATGGCTACACCTTC
>TRBJ2-5|TRBV28|.|.
CASSPPFVAFQETQYF
TGTGCCAGCAGCCCCCCTTTTGTGGCTTTCCAAGAGACCCAGTACTTC
>TRBJ2-7|TRBV15|few|TRBD1
CATSRENRGYEQYF
TGTGCCACCAGCAGAGAAAACAGGGGATACGAGCAGTACTTC
>TRBJ2-1|TRBV20-1|.|.
CSAIPPGQDLGDEQFF
TGCAGTGCTATCCCCCCGGGGCAGGACCTTGGGGATGAGCAGTTCTTC
>TRBJ2-7|TRBV9|.|.
CACSVGQGPSYEQYF
TGTGCCTGCAGCGTAGGGCAGGGTCCCTCCTACGAGCAGTACTTC
>TRBJ1-1|TRBV4-1|few|TRBD1
CASSQGGTGAVWTEAFF
TGCGCCAGCAGCCAAGGTGGGACAGGGGCGGTTTGGACTGAAGCTTTCTTT
>TRBJ2-7|TRBV5-1|few|.
CASTPGESYEQYF
TGCGCCAGCACTCCGGGAGAAAGCTACGAGCAGTACTTC
>TRBJ1-1|TRBV3-1|.|TRBD1
CASSHQRTGLNTEAFF
TGTGCCAGCAGCCACCAGAGGACAGGTCTGAACACTGAAGCTTTCTTT
>TRBJ1-5|TRBV19|.|TRBD1
CASRNRGDRDNQPQHF
TGTGCCAGTAGAAACAGGGGGGATAGAGACAATCAGCCCCAGCATTTT
>TRBJ2-7|TRBV30|few|.
CAWSVPLTSSYEQYF
TGTGCCTGGAGTGTACCCCTGACTAGCTCCTACGAGCAGTACTTC
>TRBJ2-1|TRBV5-1|once|TRBD1
CAGSLGQEPRNEQFF
TGCGCCGGCAGCTTGGGACAGGAACCCCGCAATGAGCAGTTCTTC
>TRBJ2-7|TRBV5-1|few|.
CASSPGASVYEQYF
TGCGCCAGCAGCCCCGGGGCCTCTGTCTACGAGCAGTACTTC
>TRBJ2-1|TRBV7-8|few|.
CASSLTQSSYNEQFF
TGTGCCAGCAGCTTAACGCAAAGCTCCTACAATGAGCAGTTCTTC
>TRBJ2-2|TRBV6-1|.|TRBD2
CASSGREGRGTGELFF
TGTGCCAGCAGTGGGCGGGAGGGCCGTGGCACCGGGGAGCTGTTTTTT
>TRBJ1-4|TRBV28|.|.
CASSFRVSEKLFF
TGTGCCAGCAGTTTCAGGGTTTCCGAAAAACTGTTTTTT
>TRBJ2-3|TRBV15|.|.
CATSIPTRPFPFTDTQYF
TGTGCCACCAGCATTCCGACTAGGCCTTTCCCCTTCACAGATACGCAGTATTTT
>TRBJ2-5|TRBV4-2|.|.
CASSQEHDQETQYF
TGTGCCAGCAGCCAAGAGCACGACCAAGAGACCCAGTACTTC
>TRBJ2-7|TRBV29-1|few|.
CSVGVSLSYEQYF
TGCAGCGTTGGTGTCAGCCTTTCCTACGAGCAGTACTTC
>TRBJ2-5|TRBV12-3/TRBV12-4|.|.
CASSLLRGLGTQYF
TGTGCCAGCAGTTTATTACGGGGTCTGGGGACCCAGTACTTC
>TRBJ1-1|TRBV19|.|.
CASIGSIGVPEAFF
TGTGCCAGTATAGGGTCCATCGGGGTTCCTGAAGCTTTCTTT
>TRBJ2-7|TRBV6-5|.|.
CASSPGMGQIFYEQYF
TGTGCCAGCAGCCCCGGTATGGGACAAATTTTCTACGAGCAGTACTTC
>TRBJ1-1|TRBV29-1|few|.
CSVDSMNTEAFF
TGCAGCGTTGACAGTATGAACACTGAAGCTTTCTTT
>TRBJ2-7|TRBV2|few|TRBD2
CASTAQREGQYF
TGTGCCAGCACCGCCCAGAGGGAGGGACAGTACTTC
>TRBJ2-7|TRBV12-3/TRBV12-4|few|.
CASRVGTYEQYF
TGTGCCAGCCGCGTGGGAACCTACGAGCAGTACTTC
>TRBJ1-3|TRBV15|once|.
CATSRDRGTGNTIYF
TGTGCCACCAGCAGAGATCGGGGAACTGGAAACACCATATATTTT
>TRBJ2-7|TRBV11-2|.|.
CASSFGTAGYEQYF
TGTGCCAGCAGCTTCGGCACAGCGGGTTACGAGCAGTACTTC
>TRBJ2-5|TRBV20-1|.|.
CSAREQRWQYF
TGCAGTGCTAGAGAGCAGCGCTGGCAGTACTTC
>TRBJ2-7|TRBV6-5|few|TRBD1
CASSYYRGPYEQYF
TGTGCCAGCAGTTACTATAGGGGGCCCTACGAGCAGTACTTC
>TRBJ2-7|TRBV29-1|few|.
CSVQRDTSYEQYF
TGCAGCGTTCAACGGGACACTTCCTACGAGCAGTACTTC
>TRBJ2-7|TRBV20-1|.|TRBD1
CSAFDRESSYEQYF
TGCAGTGCCTTCGACAGGGAGAGCTCCTACGAGCAGTACTTC
>TRBJ2-1|TRBV7-7|.|TRBD1
CASSSGTGVTYNEQFF
TGTGCTAGCAGTTCCGGGACAGGGGTAACCTACAATGAGCAGTTCTTC
>TRBJ1-6|TRBV28|.|.
CASQALNLPPLHF
TGTGCCAGCCAGGCTCTAAACTTACCACCCCTCCACTTT
>TRBJ2-7|TRBV9|once|TRBD1
CASSVAVGQGGEQYF
TGTGCCAGCAGCGTAGCTGTGGGACAGGGAGGCGAGCAGTACTTC